The entry that follows covers one T cell receptor beta chain sequence. As yet, its antigen is unknown. CD8 cells classed as naive were CD45RO-negative and positively selected for CCR7, excluding terminally differentiated effector memory CD45RA+ cells. TCRdb's table, derived via immunoSEQ multiplex PCR, lists solely in-frame clones and lacks some. The sample lists some 2,000,000 clones; about 95% were seen once. The sample belongs to a study of shared clonotypes between healthy human individuals. Study-wide findings and caveats: Among the subsets, naive ones generally showed larger estimated richness than memory ones.

The CDR3 contains 15 residues. CDR1 SGHAT and CDR2 FQNNGV come from the germline V gene. Trimming at V came to 5 bases and at J to 1 base, leaving 8 bases not matched to a gene. Sample: naive CD8+ T cells sorted from blood. The chain carries TRBV11-2 and TRBJ2-7; 7 nucleotides match TRBD1. This sequence originates from a man between 18 and 29 years old in good health. CDR3 sequence reads: CASSTRTGFSYEQYF. The CDR3 DNA follows: TGTGCCAGCAGCACCCGGACAGGTTTTTCCTACGAGCAGTACTTC.